This is a list of T cell receptor beta chains from one sample in a study of blood T cell repertoires in COVID-19. Some clones are missing from TCRdb's copy, which holds only in-frame ones; the method was immunoSEQ multiplex PCR. The sample has tens of thousands of clones, about 80% seen once; the top ten hold roughly 13%. Sequenced: peripheral blood. The receptor set was obtained from a woman older than 75 with acute or convalescent COVID-19. Each CDR3 is given with its conserved first and last residue. A D gene is named only where the DNA matches it firmly. Clone size, where shown, is once, few, many, or a class for clones that have expanded.

D	J	size	V	DNA	CDR3
TRBD2	TRBJ2-3	NA	TRBV11-2	TGTGCCAGCAGCACGTCCGGACTAGCGAGCACAGATACGCAGTATTTT	CASSTSGLASTDTQYF
NA	TRBJ2-3	NA	TRBV6-1	TGTGCCAGCAGTGAAGCTCCAGGGCGGCGCGCAGATACGCAGTATTTT	CASSEAPGRRADTQYF
NA	TRBJ1-2	NA	TRBV5-1	TGCGCCAGCAGCCCCCCGGGGGGTCTGTTTGGCTACACCTTC	CASSPPGGLFGYTF
TRBD1	TRBJ1-2	NA	TRBV7-8	TGTGCCAGCAGCCCCCAGGGGGAGTTTGGCTACACCTTC	CASSPQGEFGYTF
TRBD2	TRBJ2-1	NA	TRBV7-8	TGTGCCAGCAGAAGACTAGCGGGAGGTGTTTTTTATGGTGAGCAGTTCTTC	CASRRLAGGVFYGEQFF
NA	TRBJ2-2	NA	TRBV28	TGTGCCAGCAGTTTGCGGACTGGGTTGGCCGGGGAGCTGTTTTTT	CASSLRTGLAGELFF
NA	TRBJ2-4	NA	TRBV9	TGTGCCAGCAGCGTCACAGGGCGGGACATTCAGTACTTC	CASSVTGRDIQYF
NA	TRBJ1-5	NA	TRBV5-5	TGTGCCAGCAGAGCCAGCGGACAGTTCGATAGCAATCAGCCCCAGCATTTT	CASRASGQFDSNQPQHF
NA	TRBJ1-3	NA	TRBV30	TGTGCCTGGAGTGTGAGAGGAAACACCATATATTTT	CAWSVRGNTIYF
TRBD1	TRBJ2-7	NA	TRBV6-5	TGTGCCAGCAGTTACCTAGGACAGGGGGCCTACGAGCAGTACTTC	CASSYLGQGAYEQYF
NA	TRBJ1-5	once	TRBV6-5	TGTGCCAGCAGCAGGACAAGACTTAGCAATCAGCCCCAGCATTTT	CASSRTRLSNQPQHF
NA	TRBJ1-5	NA	TRBV28	TGTGCCAGCAGTCCTGCCCCGACAGAACCAATTTACCGCTATAGCAATCAGCCCCAGCATTTT	CASSPAPTEPIYRYSNQPQHF
NA	TRBJ2-2	NA	TRBV10-3	TGTGCCATCAGTGCAGGACTGGCCTCGCGGGGGGAGCTGTTTTTT	CAISAGLASRGELFF
TRBD1	TRBJ1-5	NA	TRBV3-1/TRBV3-2	TGTGCCAGCAGCCTTCCGACAGGGGTGAATCAGCCCCAGCATTTT	CASSLPTGVNQPQHF
NA	TRBJ2-3	NA	TRBV10-2	TGCGCCAGCAGGGTGGGCCCGGTCCCAGATACGCAGTATTTT	CASRVGPVPDTQYF
TRBD2	TRBJ2-7	NA	TRBV5-1	TGCGCCAGCAGCTGGACTAGCGGGAGTCGAGACGAGCAGTACTTC	CASSWTSGSRDEQYF
TRBD1	TRBJ1-1	NA	TRBV24-1	TGTGCCACCAGTGTTGGGACAGGGAGGGGCACTGAAGCTTTCTTT	CATSVGTGRGTEAFF
NA	TRBJ2-1	NA	TRBV9	TGTGCCAGCAGCTCGCGTGGTGAGCAGTTCTTC	CASSSRGEQFF
NA	TRBJ1-1	NA	TRBV6-1	TGTGCCAGCAGACGACGGAGGATGAACACTGAAGCTTTCTTT	CASRRRRMNTEAFF
TRBD2	TRBJ2-2	NA	TRBV30	TGTGCCTGGACTAAACTAGCGGGAGACACCGGGGAGCTGTTTTTT	CAWTKLAGDTGELFF
NA	TRBJ2-6	NA	TRBV7-6	TGTGCCAGCAGCCACTCTGGGGCCAACGTCCTGACTTTC	CASSHSGANVLTF
NA	TRBJ2-1	NA	TRBV7-2	TGTGCCAGTCTCCCTTGCCGGGGGCAGTTCTTC	CASLPCRGQFF
NA	TRBJ1-5	NA	TRBV18	TGTGCCAGCTCACCAGACAGGTCTAATCAGCCCCAGCATTTT	CASSPDRSNQPQHF
NA	TRBJ2-1	NA	TRBV6-1	TGTGCCAGCAGTGAGCAGCGGAATGAGCAGTTCTTC	CASSEQRNEQFF
NA	TRBJ1-1	once	TRBV5-1	TGCGCCAGCAGACCCTCTGGGCCGCAGAACACTGAAGCTTTCTTT	CASRPSGPQNTEAFF
NA	TRBJ2-7	NA	TRBV6-2/TRBV6-3	TGTGCCAGCAGTCCAAACGCCCATCAGGTCTACGAGCAGTACTTC	CASSPNAHQVYEQYF
NA	TRBJ2-3	NA	TRBV5-1	TGCGCCAGCAGCTTACCCCTAGGGGATGTGGCAGATACGCAGTATTTT	CASSLPLGDVADTQYF
TRBD2	TRBJ2-1	once	TRBV7-9	TGTGCCAGCAGCTGGTTGTTCGGGACTAGAGACAATGAGCAGTTCTTC	CASSWLFGTRDNEQFF
TRBD2	TRBJ2-1	once	TRBV27	TGTGCCAGCAGTTTAGGGGAGACTAGCCGTCGGTTCTTC	CASSLGETSRRFF
NA	TRBJ2-1	NA	TRBV11-2	TGTGCCAGCAGCCCGACAGATTTTACGTACAATGAGCAGTTCTTC	CASSPTDFTYNEQFF
NA	TRBJ2-7	NA	TRBV24-1	TGTGCCACCAGTGCTCAGGGTCAGTCGACCGAGCAGTACTTC	CATSAQGQSTEQYF
TRBD1	TRBJ2-5	NA	TRBV9	TGTGCCAGCAGCGTAAGGGGTGCTACGGGACAGGGCTTCCAAGAGACCCAGTACTTC	CASSVRGATGQGFQETQYF
NA	TRBJ2-3	NA	TRBV5-1	TGCGCCAGCAGCTCCGGGAGCGGCACAGATACGCAGTATTTT	CASSSGSGTDTQYF
NA	TRBJ1-2	NA	TRBV29-1	TGCAGCGCCCAGGACAGTGTAGGCTATGGCTACACCTTC	CSAQDSVGYGYTF
TRBD1	TRBJ1-2	NA	TRBV3-1/TRBV3-2	TGTGCCAGCAGCCAGACAGGGTTCGGCTACACCTTC	CASSQTGFGYTF
TRBD1	TRBJ1-5	NA	TRBV2	TGTGCCAGCAGTAATGGACAGGGGAAAGATCAGCCCCAGCATTTT	CASSNGQGKDQPQHF
TRBD2	TRBJ2-3	NA	TRBV6-2/TRBV6-3	TGTGCCAGCAGCCCGGGACTACTTGGGACAGATACGCAGTATTTT	CASSPGLLGTDTQYF
NA	TRBJ2-5	NA	TRBV30	TGTGCCTGGAGTGTACCGGGGGGCTTCCAAGAGACCCAGTACTTC	CAWSVPGGFQETQYF
NA	TRBJ1-4	NA	TRBV5-5	TGTGCCAGCAGCATCCTATCGGGTGAAAAACTGTTTTTT	CASSILSGEKLFF
TRBD1	TRBJ1-2	NA	TRBV19	TGTGCCAGTAGTATAGATGTTTGGACAGGGCCCAGCAGCGGCTACACCTTC	CASSIDVWTGPSSGYTF
TRBD1	TRBJ2-5	NA	TRBV18	TGTGCCAGCTCACCGGGACAGGGGGAAAAGACCCAGTACTTC	CASSPGQGEKTQYF
NA	TRBJ2-5	NA	TRBV20-1	TGCAGTGCCAACAGGGAAGAGACCCAGTACTTC	CSANREETQYF
NA	TRBJ1-4	NA	TRBV5-8	TGTGCCAGCAGCTTGGCCGGGTCGGCGGCTAATGAAAAACTGTTTTTT	CASSLAGSAANEKLFF
NA	TRBJ2-3	NA	TRBV29-1	TGCAGCGTCCCTGGAGTAGATACGCAGTATTTT	CSVPGVDTQYF
NA	TRBJ2-7	NA	TRBV19	TGTGCCAGTAGTATGACGGCTGACAGTTACTTCTACGAGCAGTACTTC	CASSMTADSYFYEQYF
TRBD2	TRBJ2-2	once	TRBV27	TGTGCCAGCCGGACTAGCGGGAGGGCCGTAGGTGGGGAGCTGTTTTTT	CASRTSGRAVGGELFF
NA	TRBJ2-1	NA	TRBV9	TGTGCCAGCAGCTCGTGGGAGGTCTACAATGAGCAGTTCTTC	CASSSWEVYNEQFF
NA	TRBJ1-4	NA	TRBV10-3	TGTGCCATCAGTGGGAGCGGGGGGCCTAATGAAAAACTGTTTTTT	CAISGSGGPNEKLFF
TRBD2	TRBJ2-7	NA	TRBV10-2	TGCGCCAGCAGTCCGGGACTAGCGGCTTACGAGCAGTACTTC	CASSPGLAAYEQYF
TRBD2	TRBJ2-7	NA	TRBV5-1	TGCGCCAGCAGCTCTAGCGGGGGGGCCTACGAGCAGTACTTC	CASSSSGGAYEQYF
NA	TRBJ1-1	once	TRBV5-1	TGCGCCAGCAGGGACCGTCAGGACATTCCCACCCTTGAAGCTTTCTTT	CASRDRQDIPTLEAFF
TRBD2	TRBJ2-1	NA	TRBV24-1	TGTGCCACCAGTGATTCCCTAGCGGGACCAACCCATGAGCAGTTCTTC	CATSDSLAGPTHEQFF
NA	TRBJ1-5	once	TRBV15	TGTGCCACCAGCAGCGAAAGTCCGAGCACTTCGAGCAATCAGCCCCAGCATTTT	CATSSESPSTSSNQPQHF
TRBD1	TRBJ1-3	NA	TRBV7-2	TGTGCCAGCAGCCTGACGAATCTACAGGGGTTCTCTGGAAACACCATATATTTT	CASSLTNLQGFSGNTIYF